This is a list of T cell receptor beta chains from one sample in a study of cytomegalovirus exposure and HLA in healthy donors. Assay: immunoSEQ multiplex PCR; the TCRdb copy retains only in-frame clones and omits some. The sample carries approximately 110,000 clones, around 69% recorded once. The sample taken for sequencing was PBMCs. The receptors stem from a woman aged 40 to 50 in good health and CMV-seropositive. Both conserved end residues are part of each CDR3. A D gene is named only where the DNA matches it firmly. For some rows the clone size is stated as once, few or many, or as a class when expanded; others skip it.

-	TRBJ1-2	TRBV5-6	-	CASSLVAGLTNYGYTF	TGTGCCAGCAGCTTGGTTGCGGGGCTCACTAACTATGGCTACACCTTC
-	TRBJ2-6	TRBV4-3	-	CASSHGSSGANVLTF	TGCGCCAGCAGCCATGGGAGCTCTGGGGCCAACGTCCTGACTTTC
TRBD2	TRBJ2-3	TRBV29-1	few	CSVATSGYTDTQYF	TGCAGCGTTGCAACTAGCGGTTACACAGATACGCAGTATTTT
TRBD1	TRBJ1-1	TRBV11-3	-	CASSPGTENTEAFF	TGTGCCAGCAGCCCTGGGACAGAGAACACTGAAGCTTTCTTT
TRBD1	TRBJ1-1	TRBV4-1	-	CASSQDDWDRNTEAFF	TGCGCCAGCAGCCAAGACGACTGGGACAGGAACACTGAAGCTTTCTTT
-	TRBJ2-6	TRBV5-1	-	CASSWTAGANVLTF	TGCGCCAGCAGTTGGACAGCTGGGGCCAACGTCCTGACTTTC
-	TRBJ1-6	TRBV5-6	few	CASSQSGQTLHF	TGTGCCAGCAGCCAATCTGGACAGACCCTCCACTTT
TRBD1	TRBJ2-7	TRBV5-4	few	CASSLDRASFYEQYF	TGTGCCAGCAGCCTCGACAGGGCTTCCTTCTACGAGCAGTACTTC
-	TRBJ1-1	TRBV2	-	CASSDGRNTEAFF	TGTGCCAGCAGTGATGGGAGGAACACTGAAGCTTTCTTT
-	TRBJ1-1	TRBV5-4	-	CASSSRLSNTEAFF	TGTGCCAGCAGCTCCCGTCTATCCAACACTGAAGCTTTCTTT
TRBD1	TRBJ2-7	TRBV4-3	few	CASSQDLGDRDYEQYF	TGCGCCAGCAGCCAAGATCTCGGGGACAGGGACTACGAGCAGTACTTC
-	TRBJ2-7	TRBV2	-	CASSVEGVHEQYF	TGTGCCAGCAGTGTGGAAGGGGTCCACGAGCAGTACTTC
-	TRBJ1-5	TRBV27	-	CASSWGGRQPQHF	TGTGCCAGCAGTTGGGGGGGCCGGCAGCCCCAGCATTTT
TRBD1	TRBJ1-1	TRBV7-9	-	CASSRMDRGHTEAFF	TGTGCCAGCAGCCGAATGGACAGGGGACACACTGAAGCTTTCTTT
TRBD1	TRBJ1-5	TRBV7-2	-	CASSLVGQGIRQPQHF	TGTGCCAGCAGCTTAGTAGGACAGGGGATACGGCAGCCCCAGCATTTT
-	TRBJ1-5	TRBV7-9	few	CASSPRGGSNQPQHF	TGTGCCAGCAGCCCTCGGGGGGGAAGCAATCAGCCCCAGCATTTT
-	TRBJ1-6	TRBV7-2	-	CASSLAGTPLHF	TGTGCCAGCAGCTTAGCCGGGACACCCCTCCACTTT
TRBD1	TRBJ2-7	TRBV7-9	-	CASSSTGGDPYEQYF	TGTGCCAGCAGTTCGACAGGGGGCGACCCCTACGAGCAGTACTTC
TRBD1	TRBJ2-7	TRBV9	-	CASSADRVFGEQYF	TGTGCCAGCAGCGCCGACAGGGTTTTTGGGGAGCAGTACTTC
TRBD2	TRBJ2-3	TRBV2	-	CASSLLAGGSDTQYF	TGTGCCAGCAGTTTACTAGCGGGGGGTTCAGATACGCAGTATTTT
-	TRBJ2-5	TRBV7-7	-	CASSSSPGWSETQYF	TGTGCTAGCAGCTCCTCCCCAGGGTGGTCAGAGACCCAGTACTTC
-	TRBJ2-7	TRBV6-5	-	CASSYLYEQYF	TGTGCCAGCAGTTACCTATACGAGCAGTACTTC
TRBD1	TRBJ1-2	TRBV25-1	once	CASRTGTGPYTF	TGTGCCAGCAGGACCGGGACAGGGCCCTACACCTTC
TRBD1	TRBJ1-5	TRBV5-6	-	CASSSYLLSTGARPQHF	TGTGCCAGCAGCTCCTACCTCTTGTCGACAGGGGCTAGGCCCCAGCATTTT
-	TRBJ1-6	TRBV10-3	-	CAISEFGSSYNSPLHF	TGTGCCATCAGTGAGTTCGGGAGCTCCTATAATTCACCCCTCCACTTT
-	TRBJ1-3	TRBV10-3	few	CAISEGGDPGNTIYF	TGTGCCATCAGTGAGGGAGGGGATCCCGGAAACACCATATATTTT
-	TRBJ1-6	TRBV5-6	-	CASSLGGGYNSPLHF	TGTGCCAGCAGCTTGGGGGGGGGTTATAATTCACCCCTCCACTTT
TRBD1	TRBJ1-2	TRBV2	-	CASAGGIWYGYTF	TGTGCCAGCGCAGGGGGCATCTGGTATGGCTACACCTTC
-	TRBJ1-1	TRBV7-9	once	CASSPPFGSLNTEAFF	TGTGCCAGCAGCCCCCCATTTGGCTCGCTGAACACTGAAGCTTTCTTT